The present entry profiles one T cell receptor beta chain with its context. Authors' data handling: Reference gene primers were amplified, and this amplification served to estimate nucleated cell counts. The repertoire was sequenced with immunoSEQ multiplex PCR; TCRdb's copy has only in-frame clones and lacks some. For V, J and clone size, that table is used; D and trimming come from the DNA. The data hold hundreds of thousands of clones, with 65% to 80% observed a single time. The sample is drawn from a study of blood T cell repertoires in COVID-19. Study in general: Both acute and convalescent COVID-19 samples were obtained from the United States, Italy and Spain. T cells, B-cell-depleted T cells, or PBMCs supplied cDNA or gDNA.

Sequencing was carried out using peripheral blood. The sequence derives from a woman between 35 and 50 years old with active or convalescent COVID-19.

CDR3 amino acids: CASGEDRAVYGYTF. The CDR3 nucleotides read TGTGCTAGTGGCGAGGACAGGGCGGTCTATGGCTACACCTTC. The chain recombines TRBV12-5 with TRBJ1-2; 8 bases are shared with TRBD1. Trimming cost V 6 bases and J 4 bases; bases outside gene matches: 7. Germline values: CDR1 LGHNT, CDR2 FRNRAP. The length of the CDR3 is 14 residues.